This TCR beta chain was sequenced for a study of blood T cell repertoires in COVID-19. Repertoires were generated with immunoSEQ multiplex PCR, while TCRdb's copy carries only in-frame clones and drops some. Here the sample spans 60,000 to 70,000 clones, about 91% being singletons. Trimming pared 6 bases from V and 2 bases from J, leaving 19 bases between. CDR3 size: 16 residues. Germline CDR1 and CDR2: KGHSH and LQKENI. The TCR was taken from a human donor with active COVID-19. The donor label of this sample is uncertain. Sequencing used peripheral blood. The chain recombines TRBV18 with TRBJ1-2; maybe TRBD1 (5 bases). As DNA, the CDR3 is TGTGCCAGCTCCTCCCGTCGGGGAGGGGAGAACTATGGCTACACCTTC. It specifies CASSSRRGGENYGYTF.